This entry lists 20 T cell receptor beta chains sequenced from one sample in a study of OX40 agonist ivuxolimab in advanced cancers. Clones were sequenced by immunoSEQ multiplex PCR, and TCRdb holds only the in-frame ones, with some missing. The table lists about 54,000 clones, roughly 91% of them singletons. Sequenced here: CD4+ or CD8+ T cells sorted from blood, sampled in a trial of the OX40 agonist ivuxolimab. These receptors were obtained from an adult with an advanced solid tumor such as melanoma, head and neck, liver or kidney cancer.

The V and J genes are TRBV19 and TRBJ2-2; the D is unclear. The germline gives CDR1 LNHDA, CDR2 SQIVND (reference sequence). This CDR3 spans 13 amino acids. V shed 3 bases and J shed 4 bases, with 6 bases lying between them. The CDR3 is CASSIATTGELFF. For the CDR3, the DNA is TGTGCCAGTAGTATTGCCACCACCGGGGAGCTGTTTTTT.

The chain joins TRBV27 to TRBJ2-7; D uncertain. The germline CDR1 and CDR2 sequences are MNHEY and SMNVEV (reference sequence). The CDR3 contains 13 residues. V was shortened by 3 bases and J by 5 bases, with 11 bases between the two germline ends. For the CDR3, the DNA is TGTGCCAGCAGTTTGCACGAAACCGACGAGCAGTACTTC. Its translation is CASSLHETDEQYF.

The gene calls are TRBV10-3 and TRBJ1-2; D gene ambiguous. This CDR3 is built from 12 residues. Per germline, CDR1 ENHRY and CDR2 SYGVKD. V shed 3 bases and J shed 5 bases, with 7 bases lying between them. Written as DNA, the CDR3 is TGTGCCATCAGTGAAGGGTGGTATGGCTACACCTTC. Encoded protein: CAISEGWYGYTF.

This clone has only one observation. The rearrangement links TRBV9 to TRBJ2-2; D is possibly TRBD2 (6 bases). This CDR3 has 14 amino acids. Deletions cut 8 bases from V and 1 base from J, with 12 bases between. CDR1 is SGDLS, CDR2 YYNGEE, per germline. The CDR3 DNA is TGTGCCAGTGGGGGGACTCTGAACACCGGGGAGCTGTTTTTT. Its protein product is CASGGTLNTGELFF.

This chain joins TRBV5-4 and TRBJ2-5; weak D call: TRBD2 (5 bases). Looked up from germline, CDR1 is SGHNT and CDR2 is YYREEE (reference sequence). The CDR3 contains 13 residues. The V gene lost 5 bases and the J gene lost 5 bases, with 13 bases spanning the gap. The CDR3 bases are TGTGCCAGCAGTTTAGCGTCCGGGGAGACCCAGTACTTC. Amino acid sequence: CASSLASGETQYF.

The chain combines TRBV11-2 with TRBJ2-1; TRBD1 agrees at 7 bases. The CDR3 is 13 amino acids. The V segment lost 3 bases and the J segment 7 bases; nucleotides outside the gene matches: 3. Germline V lookup: CDR1 SGHAT, CDR2 FQNNGV. The CDR3 DNA reads as TGTGCCAGCAGCTTTACAGGGGAAAATGAGCAGTTCTTC. Translation gives CASSFTGENEQFF. The full variable domain, with the rest looked up from reference TRBV11-2 and TRBJ2-1, is EAGVAQSPRYKIIEKRQSVAFWCNPISGHATLYWYQQILGQGPKLLIQFQNNGVVDDSQLPKDRFSAERLKGVDSTLKIQPAKLEDSAVYLCASSFTGENEQFFGPGTRLTVL.

This chain links TRBV19 with TRBJ2-2; maybe TRBD2 (5 bases). V lost 2 bases, J lost 5 bases, and 9 bases lay in between. The CDR3 has 14 residues. CDR1 and CDR2 (germline): LNHDA, SQIVND (reference sequence). The DNA for the CDR3 is TGTGCCAGTAGTATAACCTCGGGGACCGGGGAGCTGTTTTTT. This encodes CASSITSGTGELFF.

The gene calls are TRBV28 and TRBJ1-1; D is undetermined. Germline CDR1 and CDR2: MDHEN and SYDVKM. The CDR3 covers 11 residues. V lost 3 bases and J lost 7, with 6 bases in between. CDR3 in amino acids: CASSFYLEAFF. CDR3 coding DNA: TGTGCCAGCAGTTTCTACCTTGAAGCTTTCTTT.

This sequence joins TRBV7-9 and TRBJ1-2; possibly TRBD1 for D (5 bases). The CDR3 consists of 12 residues. Germline lookup yields CDR1 SEHNR and CDR2 FQNEAQ (reference sequence). Trimming took off 5 bases at V and 4 bases at J, with 8 bases between the two ends. The CDR3 coding sequence is TGTGCCAGCAGCGGGACTTCCTATGGCTACACCTTC. This gives the protein CASSGTSYGYTF.

The chain links TRBV27 to TRBJ2-3; maybe TRBD2 (5 bases). Germline CDR1 and CDR2: MNHEY and SMNVEV (reference sequence). The CDR3 length is 17 residues. V was pared by 1 base and J by 4 bases, with 18 bases between. CDR3 loop: CASSLFSSLARPDTQYF. The CDR3 nucleotides read TGTGCCAGCAGTTTATTCTCTTCGCTAGCTAGACCAGATACGCAGTATTTT.

The rearrangement joins TRBV28 to TRBJ1-5, with no clear D. Trimming cost V 6 bases and J 2 bases, with 8 bases left between them. Germline assignment: CDR1 MDHEN and CDR2 SYDVKM. The length of the CDR3 is 13 residues. In DNA, the CDR3 is TGTGCCAGCAGAAACCAGGGCAATCAGCCCCAGCATTTT. Residues: CASRNQGNQPQHF.

The chain links TRBV10-1 to TRBJ2-5; D might be TRBD2 (5 bases). Germline lookup yields CDR1 WNHNN and CDR2 SYGVQD (reference sequence). The CDR3 runs 11 residues. Trimming removed 10 bases from V and 12 bases from J, with 18 bases in between. The CDR3 spells CATDVRKTKYF. The DNA of the CDR3 is TGCGCCACCGACGTCCGGAAGACTAAGTACTTC.

The V call is TRBV19, the J call TRBJ2-2; D unclear. Germline CDR1 reads LNHDA; CDR2 reads SQIVND (reference sequence). V gave up 5 bases and J gave up 0 bases, with 7 bases separating them. The CDR3 consists of 14 residues. The CDR3 here is CASSVGTNTGELFF. The CDR3 nucleotides are TGTGCCAGTAGTGTAGGGACGAACACCGGGGAGCTGTTTTTT.

The rearrangement links TRBV28 to TRBJ2-7; D is uncertain. The CDR3 contains 12 residues. V was trimmed by 1 base and J by 4 bases, leaving 5 bases between them. The V gene's germline CDR1 is MDHEN and CDR2 SYDVKM. The CDR3 sequence is CASSLYRYEQYF. CDR3 DNA sequence: TGTGCCAGCAGTTTATATCGGTACGAGCAGTACTTC.

This chain links TRBV18 with TRBJ2-4; the D gene could be TRBD1 or TRBD2 (5 bases each). CDR3 length equals 15 residues. V lost 3 bases and J 0 bases, leaving 9 bases between the germline ends. The germline gives CDR1 KGHSH, CDR2 LQKENI. CDR3 region: CASSPPGTAKNIQYF. The DNA of the CDR3 is TGTGCCAGCTCACCTCCCGGGACAGCCAAAAACATTCAGTACTTC.

The genes are TRBV7-2 and TRBJ2-7; 11 bases line up with TRBD2. V lost 5 bases and J lost 2; bases outside the gene matches: 5. The CDR3 is 15 amino acids. The germline gives CDR1 SGHTA, CDR2 FQGNSA. The CDR3 bases are TGTGCCAGCAGCCAGGGACTAGCGGTAACCTACGAGCAGTACTTC. Residues: CASSQGLAVTYEQYF.

The V and J genes are TRBV5-1 and TRBJ2-1, with a tentative D call TRBD2 (5 bases). The CDR3 runs to 15 residues. Between the trimmed V and J ends, which lost 2 bases and 2 bases, there was a span of 11 bases. Germline CDR1 SGHRS, CDR2 YFSETQ. For the CDR3, the DNA is TGCGCCAGCAGCTTAGAGGGCCGCACCTACAATGAGCAGTTCTTC. Its protein product is CASSLEGRTYNEQFF.

The chain links TRBV5-6 to TRBJ2-5, with a possible D match to TRBD1 (5 bases). The germline CDR1 and CDR2 sequences are SGHDT and YYEEEE. V lost 0 bases, J lost 4 bases, and 10 bases lay in between. The CDR3 length is 14 residues. CDR3 bases: TGTGCCAGCAGCTTGGGTGGTGGGGCAGAGACCCAGTACTTC. Protein: CASSLGGGAETQYF.

This clone was counted once. The J gene is TRBJ1-6, the V gene TRBV28; 7 bases are shared with TRBD1. V shed 6 bases, J shed 10 bases, and the junction held 9 bases outside the gene matches. The CDR3 totals 14 residues. Germline CDR1 reads MDHEN; CDR2 reads SYDVKM. CDR3 nucleotide sequence: TGTGCCAGCAGCCCTGGACAGGTTGAATCACCCCTCCACTTT. Encoded protein: CASSPGQVESPLHF. The full variable domain, rest sourced from reference TRBV28 and TRBJ1-6, is DVKVTQSSRYLVKRTGEKVFLECVQDMDHENMFWYRQDPGLGLRLIYFSYDVKMKEKGDIPEGYSVSREKKERFSLILESASTNQTSMYLCASSPGQVESPLHFGNGTRLTVT.

This chain joins TRBV23-1 and TRBJ2-2, with TRBD2 as a possible D gene (6 bases). TRBV23-1 is treated as an ORF (open reading frame) with a function not yet certain. CDR3 length: 15 residues. The ends were cut back, 6 bases at V and 1 base at J, with 12 bases in the middle. CDR3 amino acids: CASRPGLLNTGELFF. Here the CDR3 DNA reads TGCGCCAGCAGGCCGGGACTTTTGAACACCGGGGAGCTGTTTTTT.